This T cell receptor (beta chain) was sequenced for a study of blood T cells in healthy people across ages (dated by TCRdb to the mid-2010s). Regarding the research as a whole: Template switching captured roughly one uniquely barcoded TCR beta cDNA molecule per two T cells in model experiments. Donors were grouped into four age groups: young (average roughly 17 years), middle-aged (less than 40), aged (approximately 58) and long-lived (about 82). To avoid experimental bias, donors of different ages were randomly spread across the sequencing lanes. The study measured age-related changes in TCR beta repertoire diversity using deep sequencing normalized with unique cDNA molecular identifiers. The study analyzed two additional independent replicas of 1 million unique cDNA reads from the same blood draw for two donors, one aged 18 to 29 and one aged 80 or older. Overall study outcomes, separate from this receptor: Conclusive comparison of naive and antigen-experienced compartments was prevented by the profiling of bulk unsorted PBMCs. The CMV infection status of donors was not known, potentially confounding age-related changes in expanded clonotypes. Compared with the aged group, the long-lived group had more naive CD4+ T cells, fewer expanded clones and increased TCR diversity, suggesting age selection. Observed TCR beta diversity per million T cells fell roughly linearly with age, and a significant reduction was already apparent by age around 40. There was a strong correlation between observed TCR beta diversity and the percentage of naive T cells measured by flow cytometry. Total diversity estimates from one million sequenced T cells were considered lower bounds and underestimates.

The CDR3 covers 13 residues, taking in both the cysteine and the phenylalanine. Left in the record is the CDR3 DNA by itself, 39 bases read in frame from the first base. The germline V gene gives CDR1 as LGHNA and CDR2 as YSLEER. Systemically healthy Caucasian individuals from Russia, 39 in total and aged about 6 to 100 years, were included as donors. About 10 milliliters of peripheral blood were drawn from each donor into EDTA-treated Vacutainer tubes. Ficoll-Paque density-gradient centrifugation was used to isolate PBMCs, with at least 7 million obtained per sample. Total RNA, at least 5.5 micrograms per sample, was extracted from PBMCs with Trizol reagent. The percentages of naive CD45RAhigh/CD27high T cells were determined by flow cytometry on a PBMC aliquot from every donor. Libraries came from 5' RACE. The sequencing machine was an Illumina HiSeq 2500. A second PCR of roughly 7 to 11 cycles was performed with a sample-barcoded 5' primer and a J-beta primer mix. Each TCR beta cDNA molecule received a unique molecular identifier from a template-switch 5' adaptor carrying 12 random nucleotides. Each sample yielded at least 2.5 million CDR3-containing paired-end reads. The Mint cDNA synthesis kit, primed by a TRBC-specific oligonucleotide, was used to synthesize first-strand cDNA from all RNA. Following uracil-DNA glycosylase treatment, all cDNA underwent a first 18-cycle PCR with the universal primers M1SS and BC2_uni_R. Per the original workflow: Each sample was normalized by randomly selecting 1 million high-quality reads, each carrying a distinct molecular identifier. Reads with shared molecular identifiers were discarded instead of being binned into consensus sequences. CDR3 identification, clonotype clustering and error correction used MiTCR with a Q25 quality threshold and the strictest error-elimination algorithm. Lower-bound total TCR beta diversity was estimated with a nonparametric unseen species model using Euler transformation. The public sequencing data were trimmed at Q25 with fastp and processed into clonotypes with MiXCR by TCRdb, which kept only in-frame beta chains. Each entry merges the rows of one CDR3 protein and shows their most common DNA and genes. TCRdb, rather than the study authors, made the V and J calls. The sample data list over 1,300,000 distinct CDR3 sequences, and approximately 59% of these were observed just once. The ten largest make up 6.5% to 8% of the sample.

As concerns this clonotype: What this receptor recognizes is not known. Base qualities are not provided; no much larger clone lies one nucleotide away.

The V gene is TRBV4-3 and the J gene is TRBJ2-4, with no confident D gene call. The DNA end favors TRBJ2-7, so the J call may be wrong. The TCR sequence derives from a young man in good health. The sequencing sample was made of blood. The CDR3 protein: CASSQELGFEQYF. In nucleotides, the sequence is TGCGCCAGCAGCCAAGAGCTGGGGTTCGAGCAGTACTTC.